Below, one T cell receptor (beta chain) is given with its context. These data are taken from a study of shared clonotypes between healthy human individuals. The V and J ends lost 2 bases and 0 bases respectively, with 8 bases between them. The CDR3 contains 14 residues. Germline assignment: CDR1 SGHNT and CDR2 YYREEE (reference sequence). Naive-designated CD8 cells lacked CD45RO, were positively enriched for CCR7, and omitted terminally differentiated effector memory CD45RA+ cells. The donors, all of them Caucasian adults, lived in Nashville, Tennessee. Authors' processing steps: ImmunoSEQ output lacked quality scores and full-length reads, limiting matched filtering. Method: immunoSEQ multiplex PCR; TCRdb's copy keeps in-frame clones and lacks some. Clone size and the V and J calls come from that table; the DNA yielded D and trimming. The sample comprises more than 2 million clones, less than 95% of which are singletons, and more than 0.95% rests with the top ten.

This receptor was identified in a man between 18 and 35 years old in good health. What was sequenced was naive CD8+ T cells sorted from blood. The chain has TRBV5-4 and TRBJ2-5; possibly TRBD2 for D (5 bases). CDR3 residues: CASSFGDYQETQYF. For the CDR3, the DNA is TGTGCCAGCAGCTTCGGGGATTACCAAGAGACCCAGTACTTC.